This T cell receptor beta chain was captured by sequencing in a study of shared clonotypes between healthy human individuals. Repertoires were generated with immunoSEQ multiplex PCR, while TCRdb's copy carries only in-frame clones and drops some. The profile shows about 2.4 million clones, approximately 93% of them singletons. V lost 5 bases to trimming and J lost 0 bases; unmatched junction nucleotides: 14. Germline assignment: CDR1 SGHRS and CDR2 YFSETQ. CDR3 length equals 19 residues. Study-wide results and limits: A few donors held about 4.6% of naive CD4 clonotypes in common. Larger richness was generally estimated for naive than memory subsets.

In the case of this clone: Its cognate antigen is unknown.

The study enrolled healthy HIV-negative adults without recent acute infections or vaccinations as donors. What was sequenced was naive CD4+ T cells from PBMCs. Subset: CD45RA+ positively selected. The receptor's source is a man aged 18-30 years in good health. Some clones in this sample may be carry-over from other donors' samples. V gene TRBV5-1 combines with J gene TRBJ1-4; 9 bases are shared with TRBD1. The CDR3 bases are TGCGCCAGCAGTCATGGGACAGGGCGGCGGTTTGCAACTAATGAAAAACTGTTTTTT. This encodes CASSHGTGRRFATNEKLFF.